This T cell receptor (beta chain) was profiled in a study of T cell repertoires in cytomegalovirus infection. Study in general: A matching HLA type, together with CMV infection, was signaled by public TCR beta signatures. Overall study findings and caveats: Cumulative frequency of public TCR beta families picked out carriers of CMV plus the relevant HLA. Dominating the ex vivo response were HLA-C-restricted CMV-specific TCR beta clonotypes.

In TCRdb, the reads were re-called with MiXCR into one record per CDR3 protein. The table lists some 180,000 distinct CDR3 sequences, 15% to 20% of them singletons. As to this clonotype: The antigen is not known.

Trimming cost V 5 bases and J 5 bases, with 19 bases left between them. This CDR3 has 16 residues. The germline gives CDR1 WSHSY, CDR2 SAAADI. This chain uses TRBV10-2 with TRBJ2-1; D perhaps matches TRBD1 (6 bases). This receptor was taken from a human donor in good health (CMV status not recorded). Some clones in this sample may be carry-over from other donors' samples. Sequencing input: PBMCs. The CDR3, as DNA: TGCGCCAGCAGTCACGGACAGCGGATACTAAACAATGAGCAGTTCTTC. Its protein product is CASSHGQRILNNEQFF.